The clone carrying this T cell receptor beta chain was seen only a few times. No antigen is known for it. This sample is drawn from a study of T cell responses to AZD1222 COVID-19 vaccine. Study results and limitations: At baseline, seropositivity was found in only six or seven AZD1222 recipients. The donor group comprised mostly white British people and more females; the analysis possibly underestimated clonal diversity.

Repertoires were generated with immunoSEQ multiplex PCR, while TCRdb's copy carries only in-frame clones and drops some. The data contain 200,000 or so clones, over 70% of them seen just once; the ten biggest clones take up 2.5% to 3%. V gave up 4 bases and J gave up 4 bases, with 2 bases separating them. CDR1 SGHRS and CDR2 YFSETQ come from the germline V gene. This CDR3 has 11 amino acids. The chain links TRBV5-1 to TRBJ2-2; D is unclear. The TCR was taken from an adult in good health. The specimen comprised peripheral blood, sampled on day 0 of MenACWY control vaccination. CDR3 nucleotides: TGCGCCAGCAGCATCACCGGGGAGCTGTTTTTT. Translated, it gives CASSITGELFF.